One and the same sample provided the 18 T cell receptor beta chains below, sequenced in a study of CD8 T cells in ankylosing spondylitis. TCRdb passed the 5' RACE reads through MiXCR, listing each CDR3 protein once. The profile shows some 200,000 distinct CDR3 sequences, over 15% of them singletons. Sequencing used blood, either unsorted or a sorted T cell fraction (not recorded which). The receptors were gathered from a male donor aged 5 to 29 with ankylosing spondylitis or in good health (not recorded which).

This clonotype was seen repeatedly, ten times or more. V gene TRBV29-1 combines with J gene TRBJ1-3, with 8 bases fitting TRBD1. V shed 6 bases, J shed 2 bases, and the junction held 0 bases outside the gene matches. The CDR3 totals 12 residues. Germline-derived CDR1 and CDR2 are SQVTM and ANQGSEA. Here the CDR3 reads CSVQGAGNTIYF. DNA for the CDR3: TGCAGCGTACAGGGGGCTGGAAACACCATATATTTT.

The V and J genes are TRBV12-3 or TRBV12-4 and TRBJ2-1; D is ambiguous. Trimming removed 7 bases at V and 0 bases at J, with 13 bases between. The CDR3 is 15 amino acids. This CDR3 reads CASTPTAPSYNEQFF. DNA for the CDR3: TGTGCCAGCACCCCCACAGCCCCCTCCTACAATGAGCAGTTCTTC.

This clonotype was picked up a small number of times. The genes are TRBV6-6 and TRBJ2-7, with D perhaps given as TRBD1 or TRBD2 (5 bases each). The CDR3 runs 13 residues. V was clipped by 11 bases and J by 5 bases, with 19 bases between them. CDR1 is MNHNY and CDR2 is SVGAGI in the germline V gene (reference sequence). DNA of the CDR3: TGTGCCTCGTCTTTTGGGGGAATGAACGAGCAGTACGTC. Residues: CASSFGGMNEQYV.

This clonotype was picked up one time. The chain recombines TRBV20-1 with TRBJ2-1; D might be TRBD1 or TRBD2, each matching 5 bases. The germline V gene encodes CDR1 DFQATT and CDR2 SNEGSKA (reference sequence). The CDR3 extends over 13 amino acids. Trimming pared 4 bases from V and 5 bases from J, leaving 12 bases between. The CDR3 region is CSATMVGHNEQFF. The CDR3 bases are TGCAGTGCTACCATGGTGGGACACAATGAGCAGTTCTTC.

The V call is TRBV27, the J call TRBJ1-6, with a weak D call TRBD1 (6 bases). CDR3 length: 14 residues. Trimming shortened V by 5 bases and J by 6 bases, and 11 bases separated the two germline ends. Germline V lookup: CDR1 MNHEY, CDR2 SMNVEV (reference sequence). CDR3 in DNA: TGTGCCAGCAGTCTCGGGACAATTAATTCACCCCTCCACTTT. This gives the protein CASSLGTINSPLHF.

V and J are TRBV7-3 and TRBJ2-3; a weak D match, TRBD1 (5 bases). CDR1 SGHTA and CDR2 FQGTGA come from the germline V gene. V was cut by 5 bases and J by 3 bases, with 18 bases left in between. The CDR3 has 16 amino acids. CDR3 residues: CASSEKTWGLTDTQYF. The CDR3 DNA follows: TGTGCCAGCAGCGAGAAGACATGGGGCCTGACAGATACGCAGTATTTT.

The table lists this clonotype with many counts. J is TRBJ2-1 and V is TRBV5-1; a possible D gene is TRBD1 (6 bases). Germline CDR1 and CDR2: SGHRS and YFSETQ. This CDR3 contains 13 residues. With 2 bases removed from V and 8 bases from J, the gap between germline ends came to 11 bases. In nucleotides, the CDR3 is TGCGCCAGCAGCTTACAGGGAGCCGATGAGCAGTTCTTC. As protein: CASSLQGADEQFF. Using reference TRBV5-1 and TRBJ2-1 for the parts outside the CDR3, the full variable domain is KAGVTQTPRYLIKTRGQQVTLSCSPISGHRSVSWYQQTPGQGLQFLFEYFSETQRNKGNFPGRFSGRQFSNSRSEMNVSTLELGDSALYLCASSLQGADEQFFGPGTRLTVL.

This clonotype showed up many times. V gene TRBV4-3 combines with J gene TRBJ2-7, with unresolved D. Per the germline V gene, CDR1 is LGHNA and CDR2 is YSLEER. Trimming removed 0 bases at V and 8 bases at J, with 11 bases between. The CDR3 is 13 residues long. The CDR3 DNA is TGCGCCAGCAGCCAAGATACTCGCTTACAGCAGTACTTC. It specifies CASSQDTRLQQYF.

The chain couples TRBV10-3 to TRBJ2-3; the D is unclear. Trimming took off 7 bases at V and 2 bases at J, with 10 bases between the two ends. Looked up from germline, CDR1 is ENHRY and CDR2 is SYGVKD. The CDR3 totals 13 residues. As DNA, the CDR3 is TGTGCCATCACCCGGGCCAACACAGATACGCAGTATTTT. Residues: CAITRANTDTQYF.

The V gene is TRBV12-3 or TRBV12-4, the J gene TRBJ2-5; tentatively, D is TRBD2 (6 bases). The CDR3 contains 14 residues. V gave up 6 bases and J gave up 1 base, with 12 bases separating them. CDR3 in DNA: TGTGCCAGCAGGGCGGGACTCCTCCAAGAGACCCAGTACTTC. It specifies CASRAGLLQETQYF.

This clonotype was observed at least ten times. The rearrangement joins TRBV5-1 to TRBJ2-2; 8 bases agree with TRBD1. CDR1 and CDR2 (germline): SGHRS, YFSETQ. Trimming at V came to 4 bases and at J to 5 bases, leaving 13 bases not matched to a gene. The CDR3 has 17 amino acids. CDR3 coding DNA: TGCGCCAGCAGCATAACCCCGACAGGGGCGGAGACCGGGGAGCTGTTTTTT. This codes for CASSITPTGAETGELFF.

This clonotype was recorded many times. The chain carries TRBV20-1 and TRBJ2-7; D could derive from TRBD1 or TRBD2 (5 bases each). This CDR3 comprises 12 residues. The ends were cut back, 5 bases at V and 5 bases at J, with 13 bases in the middle. Germline V gene lookup returns CDR1 DFQATT and CDR2 SNEGSKA (reference sequence). The CDR3 spells CSAGGDRNEQYF. The CDR3, as DNA: TGCAGTGCTGGGGGAGACCGGAACGAGCAGTACTTC.

The chain uses TRBV3-1 and TRBJ2-1, with 11 bases that match TRBD2. Unmatched junction bases numbered 10, after V lost 3 bases and J lost 6 bases. Germline loops: CDR1 LGHDT, CDR2 YNNKEL (reference sequence). This CDR3 region has 17 residues. DNA of the CDR3: TGTGCCAGCAGCCATAGAAAGGGACTAGCGGAGGGCAATGAGCAGTTCTTC. Its translation is CASSHRKGLAEGNEQFF.

Many counts were recorded for this clonotype. The J gene is TRBJ2-7, the V gene TRBV5-5; D gene unclear. This CDR3 comprises 15 residues. CDR1 SGHKS and CDR2 YYEKEE come from the germline V gene (reference sequence). V was shortened by 5 bases and J by 0 bases, with 15 bases between the two germline ends. The CDR3 reads CASRKQDPPSYEQYF. In DNA, the CDR3 is TGTGCCAGCAGAAAGCAGGATCCCCCCTCCTACGAGCAGTACTTC. Complete variable domain (other parts from reference TRBV5-5 and TRBJ2-7): DAGVTQSPTHLIKTRGQQVTLRCSPISGHKSVSWYQQVLGQGPQFIFQYYEKEERGRGNFPDRFSARQFPNYSSELNVNALLLGDSALYLCASRKQDPPSYEQYFGPGTRLTVT.

This clonotype has just a few counts. The CDR3 is CASSLGQSHVLGNQPQHF. Written as DNA, the CDR3 is TGTGCCAGCAGCTTAGGGCAGAGCCACGTATTGGGCAATCAGCCCCAGCATTTT. V usage is TRBV5-6 and J usage is TRBJ1-5; D remains ambiguous. The V end was cut by 2 bases, the J end by 2 bases, with 20 bases between. CDR1 and CDR2 (germline): SGHDT, YYEEEE. The length of the CDR3 is 18 residues.

The sample holds many counts of this clonotype. The chain joins TRBV6-2 or TRBV6-3 to TRBJ1-3; TRBD1 matches 7 bases. Trimming at V came to 8 bases and at J to 0 bases, leaving 16 bases not matched to a gene. Germline assignment: CDR1 MNHEY and CDR2 SVGEGT. The CDR3 is 18 amino acids. The CDR3 nucleotides read TGTGCCAGCCAACTCAGGGGGACGGCCCTACTCTCTGGAAACACCATATATTTT. It codes for CASQLRGTALLSGNTIYF.

V gene TRBV5-1 combines with J gene TRBJ2-3, with D perhaps TRBD1 (6 bases). The germline CDR1 and CDR2 sequences are SGHRS and YFSETQ. The CDR3 extends over 16 amino acids. V lost 1 base and J lost 0, with 12 bases in between. The CDR3 region has the DNA TGCGCCAGCAGCTTGCCTTCAGGGGCGAGCACAGATACGCAGTATTTT. It codes for CASSLPSGASTDTQYF.

The V gene is TRBV18, the J gene TRBJ2-7, with D possibly TRBD2 on 5 matching bases. Per germline, CDR1 KGHSH and CDR2 LQKENI. Trimming stripped 6 bases from V and 2 bases from J, with 17 bases between. The CDR3 covers 15 residues. The CDR3 loop reads CASSRDHGNAYEQYF. The CDR3 coding sequence is TGTGCCAGCTCGCGTGATCACGGGAATGCCTACGAGCAGTACTTC.